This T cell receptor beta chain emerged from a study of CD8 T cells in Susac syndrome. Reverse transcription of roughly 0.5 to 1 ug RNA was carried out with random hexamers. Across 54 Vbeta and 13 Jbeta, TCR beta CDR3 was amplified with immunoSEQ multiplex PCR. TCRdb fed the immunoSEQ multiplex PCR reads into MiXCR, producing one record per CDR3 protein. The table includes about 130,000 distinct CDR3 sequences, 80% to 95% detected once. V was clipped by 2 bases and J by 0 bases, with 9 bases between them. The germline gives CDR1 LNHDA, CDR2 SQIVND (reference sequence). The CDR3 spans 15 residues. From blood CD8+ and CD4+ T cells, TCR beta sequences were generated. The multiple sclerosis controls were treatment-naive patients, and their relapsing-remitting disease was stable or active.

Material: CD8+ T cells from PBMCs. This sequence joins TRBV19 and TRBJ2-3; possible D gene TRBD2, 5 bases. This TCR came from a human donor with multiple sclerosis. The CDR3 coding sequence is TGTGCCAGTAGTATACGGGGTTCTAGCACAGATACGCAGTATTTT. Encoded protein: CASSIRGSSTDTQYF.